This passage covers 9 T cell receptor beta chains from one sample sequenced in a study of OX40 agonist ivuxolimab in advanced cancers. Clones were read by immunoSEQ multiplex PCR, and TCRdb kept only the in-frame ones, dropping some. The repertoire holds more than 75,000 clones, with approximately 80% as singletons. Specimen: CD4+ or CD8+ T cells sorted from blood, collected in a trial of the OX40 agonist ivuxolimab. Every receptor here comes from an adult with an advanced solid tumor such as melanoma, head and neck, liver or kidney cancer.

CDR3 protein: CATQKTGGQPQHF. DNA for the CDR3: TGTGCCACCCAAAAGACAGGAGGGCAGCCCCAGCATTTT. This chain joins TRBV15 and TRBJ1-5; D may be TRBD1 (6 bases). CDR1 and CDR2 from the germline V gene are LNHNV and YYDKDF (reference sequence). The CDR3 is made up of 13 amino acids. The V end was cut by 8 bases, the J end by 7 bases, with 15 bases between.

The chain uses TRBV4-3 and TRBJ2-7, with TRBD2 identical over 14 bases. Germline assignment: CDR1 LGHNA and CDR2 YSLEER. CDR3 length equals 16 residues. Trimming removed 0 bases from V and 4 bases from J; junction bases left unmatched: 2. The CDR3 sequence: CASSQEGLAGEYEQYF. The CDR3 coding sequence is TGCGCCAGCAGCCAAGAGGGACTAGCGGGGGAGTACGAGCAGTACTTC.

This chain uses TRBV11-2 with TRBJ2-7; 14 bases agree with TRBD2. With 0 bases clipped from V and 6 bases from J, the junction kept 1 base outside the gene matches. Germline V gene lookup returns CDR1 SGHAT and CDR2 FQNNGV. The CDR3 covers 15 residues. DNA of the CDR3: TGTGCCAGCAGCTTAGACGGGACTAGCGGGGGCGAGCAGTACTTC. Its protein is CASSLDGTSGGEQYF.

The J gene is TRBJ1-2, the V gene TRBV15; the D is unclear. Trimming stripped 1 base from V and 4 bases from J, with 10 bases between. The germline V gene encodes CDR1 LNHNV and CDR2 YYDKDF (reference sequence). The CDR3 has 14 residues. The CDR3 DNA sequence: TGTGCCACCAGCAGAGGCCAGAAAACCTATGGCTACACCTTC. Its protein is CATSRGQKTYGYTF. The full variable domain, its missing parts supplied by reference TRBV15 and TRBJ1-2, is DAMVIQNPRYQVTQFGKPVTLSCSQTLNHNVMYWYQQKSSQAPKLLFHYYDKDFNNEADTPDNFQSRRPNTSFCFLDIRSPGLGDTAMYLCATSRGQKTYGYTFGSGTRLTVV.

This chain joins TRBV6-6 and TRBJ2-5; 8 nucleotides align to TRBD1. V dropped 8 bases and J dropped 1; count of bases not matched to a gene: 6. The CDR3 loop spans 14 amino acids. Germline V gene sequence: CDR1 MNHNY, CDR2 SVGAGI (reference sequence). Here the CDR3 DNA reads TGTGCCAGCCGGGACAGGTTCTTCCAAGAGACCCAGTACTTC. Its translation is CASRDRFFQETQYF.

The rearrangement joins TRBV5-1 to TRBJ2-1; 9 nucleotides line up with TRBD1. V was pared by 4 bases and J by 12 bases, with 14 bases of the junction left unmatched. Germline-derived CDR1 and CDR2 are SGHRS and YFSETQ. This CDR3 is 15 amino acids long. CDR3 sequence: CASSHSSDRGTPQFF. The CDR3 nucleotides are TGCGCCAGCAGCCATTCAAGCGACAGGGGGACTCCGCAGTTCTTC.

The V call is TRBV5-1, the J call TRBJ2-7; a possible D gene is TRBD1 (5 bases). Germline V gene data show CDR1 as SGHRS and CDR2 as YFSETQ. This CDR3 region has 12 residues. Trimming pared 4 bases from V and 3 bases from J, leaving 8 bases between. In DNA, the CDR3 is TGCGCCAGCAGCCCGGACAACTACGAGCAGTACTTC. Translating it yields CASSPDNYEQYF.

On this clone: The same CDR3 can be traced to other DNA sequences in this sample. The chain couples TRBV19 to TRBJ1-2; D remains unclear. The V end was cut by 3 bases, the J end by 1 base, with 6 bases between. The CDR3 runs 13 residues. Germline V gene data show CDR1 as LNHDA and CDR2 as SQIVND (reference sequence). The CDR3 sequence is CASSISLNYGYTF. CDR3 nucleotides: TGTGCCAGTAGTATTAGCCTTAACTATGGCTACACCTTC.

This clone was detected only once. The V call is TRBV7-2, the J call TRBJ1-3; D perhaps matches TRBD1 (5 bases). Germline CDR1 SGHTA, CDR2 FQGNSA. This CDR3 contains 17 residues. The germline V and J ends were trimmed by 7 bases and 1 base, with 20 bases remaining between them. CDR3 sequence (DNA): TGTGCCAGCACCCCCGGTCCTACAGGATCTTCTGGAAACACCATATATTTT. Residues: CASTPGPTGSSGNTIYF.